This TCR beta chain is drawn from a study of graft-versus-host responses after intestinal transplantation. Intraepithelial and lamina propria lymphocytes were released after the graft tissue was processed. Libraries were prepared by immunoSEQ multiplex PCR; TCRdb keeps only in-frame clonotypes and omits some of them. The sample has under 30,000 clones, about three quarters seen once. The CDR3 spans 14 residues. The germline V gene encodes CDR1 SGHRS and CDR2 YFSETQ. Trimming left V 5 bases short and J 0 bases short, with 10 bases between. The TCR sequence derives from a human patient who received an intestinal transplant, so some T cells may come from the graft donor. The specimen comprised ileum tissue, sampled 98 days after intestinal transplantation. The chain has TRBV5-1 and TRBJ2-3; unclear D gene. CDR3 nucleotides: TGCGCCAGCAGAACGACACCTAGCACAGATACGCAGTATTTT. Translation gives CASRTTPSTDTQYF.